These 13 T cell receptor beta chains originate from one sample sequenced in a study of blood T cells in healthy people across ages. Using a J-beta primer mix together with a sample-barcoded 5' primer, a second PCR was run for roughly 6 to 11 cycles. TCRdb called the 5' RACE reads again in MiXCR, with one record for every CDR3 protein. The sample contains around 1,000,000 distinct CDR3 sequences, around two fifths of which appear only once. Sequencing used blood. These receptors were taken from a man younger than 35 in good health.

This clonotype was seen only a few times. The CDR3 protein is CASRSGPTNEKLFF. DNA for the CDR3: TGTGCCAGCAGGTCCGGCCCCACTAATGAAAAACTGTTTTTT. The chain employs TRBV7-3 and TRBJ1-4, with D unresolved. Trimming cost V 6 bases and J 2 bases, with 10 bases left between them. This CDR3 has 14 amino acids. CDR1 and CDR2 from the germline V gene are SGHTA and FQGTGA.

This clonotype was found a few times. The rearrangement joins TRBV20-1 to TRBJ2-1; D remains unclear. V gave up 0 bases and J gave up 9 bases, with 15 bases separating them. Germline V gives CDR1 DFQATT, CDR2 SNEGSKA (reference sequence). This CDR3 region has 14 residues. In DNA, the CDR3 is TGCAGTGCTAGAGACCCCGCGTCGGCCGGTGAGCAGTTCTTC. Translation: CSARDPASAGEQFF.

CDR3: CAIMDGAGTEAFF. CDR3 bases: TGTGCCATCATGGACGGAGCGGGCACTGAAGCTTTCTTT. The chain carries TRBV10-3 and TRBJ1-1; D unclear. CDR1 is ENHRY and CDR2 is SYGVKD in the germline V gene. V lost 7 bases to trimming and J lost 4 bases, with 13 bases between them. The CDR3 loop spans 13 amino acids.

V usage is TRBV29-1 and J usage is TRBJ1-5; TRBD1 matches at 10 bases. The V gene end was trimmed by 4 bases and the J gene end by 3 bases; junction bases not matched to a gene: 6. The CDR3 covers 15 residues. Germline lookup yields CDR1 SQVTM and CDR2 ANQGSEA. In DNA, the CDR3 is TGCAGCGTTGCGTCGGGACAGGGGCCCAATCAGCCCCAGCATTTT. Translating gives CSVASGQGPNQPQHF. The full variable domain, with the rest looked up from reference TRBV29-1 and TRBJ1-5, is SAVISQKPSRDICQRGTSLTIQCQVDSQVTMMFWYRQQPGQSLTLIATANQGSEATYESGFVIDKFPISRPNLTFSTLTVSNMSPEDSSIYLCSVASGQGPNQPQHFGDGTRLSIL.

In this sample, this clonotype turned up a few times. This chain joins TRBV29-1 and TRBJ1-1; a weak D match, TRBD1 (5 bases). The V gene's germline CDR1 is SQVTM and CDR2 ANQGSEA. The CDR3 spans 14 residues. With 6 bases removed from V and 0 bases from J, the gap between germline ends came to 14 bases. The CDR3 nucleotides read TGCAGCGTGACCCTCGAGGGGATGAACACTGAAGCTTTCTTT. Its protein product is CSVTLEGMNTEAFF.

This chain connects TRBV9 to TRBJ2-5; TRBD1 matches at 7 bases. Per germline, CDR1 SGDLS and CDR2 YYNGEE. This CDR3 spans 16 amino acids. Unmatched junction bases numbered 19, after V lost 3 bases and J lost 11 bases. CDR3 nucleotide sequence: TGTGCCAGCAGCGCATCCTACAGGGGTAGTGAGAATGAGCAGTACTTC. Protein sequence: CASSASYRGSENEQYF. Using reference TRBV9 and TRBJ2-5 for the parts outside the CDR3, the full variable domain is DSGVTQTPKHLITATGQRVTLRCSPRSGDLSVYWYQQSLDQGLQFLIQYYNGEERAKGNILERFSAQQFPDLHSELNLSSLELGDSALYFCASSASYRGSENEQYFGPGTRLLVL.

V gene TRBV7-9 combines with J gene TRBJ2-1, with 7 nucleotides matching TRBD1. This CDR3 has 15 amino acids. J lost 8 bases, V lost 5 bases, and 12 bases had no gene match. The germline CDR1 and CDR2 sequences are SEHNR and FQNEAQ (reference sequence). The CDR3 sequence is CASSVTGSVHDEQFF. The CDR3 nucleotides read TGTGCCAGCAGCGTGACAGGGTCTGTACACGATGAGCAGTTCTTC.

On this clonotype: A much larger clone is a single base away; this may be a read error. The chain employs TRBV6-6 and TRBJ1-5; a weak D match, TRBD1 (5 bases). The CDR3 has 15 residues. Germline CDR1 reads MNHNY; CDR2 reads SVGAGI (reference sequence). As DNA, the CDR3 is TGTGCCAGCAGTTACTCGGACATGCCTAATCAGCCCCGGCATTTT. Its protein is CASSYSDMPNQPRHF.

As for this clonotype: Being one base from a much bigger clone, this may be a read error. V usage is TRBV6-2 or TRBV6-3 and J usage is TRBJ2-1; no reliable D call. Trimming pared 3 bases from V and 9 bases from J, leaving 6 bases between. The CDR3 loop spans 11 amino acids. Germline V gene data show CDR1 as MNHEY and CDR2 as SVGEGT. CDR3 loop: CASSYVFEQFF. CDR3 in DNA: TGTGCCAGCAGTTATGTCTTTGAGCAGTTCTTC.

The chain is built from TRBV7-6 and TRBJ2-5; D is perhaps TRBD1 (6 bases). This CDR3 spans 17 amino acids. Germline loops: CDR1 SGHVS, CDR2 FNYEAQ. Trimming took 5 bases from V and 2 from J, leaving 21 bases between them. The CDR3: CASSLEAGVRRQETQYF. The DNA of the CDR3 is TGTGCCAGCAGCCTAGAAGCAGGGGTTCGGAGACAAGAGACCCAGTACTTC.

The chain carries TRBV2 and TRBJ1-1; D gene unclear. This CDR3 has 14 amino acids. Looked up from germline, CDR1 is SNHLY and CDR2 is FYNNEI. The germline V and J ends were trimmed by 8 bases and 0 bases, with 13 bases remaining between them. CDR3 nucleotides: TGTGCCAGCGGACCGGGGATGGTGAACACTGAAGCTTTCTTT. As protein: CASGPGMVNTEAFF.

This clonotype was picked up a small number of times. The chain links TRBV5-5 to TRBJ2-7; D is undetermined. Per germline, CDR1 SGHKS and CDR2 YYEKEE (reference sequence). CDR3 length equals 11 residues. V lost 6 bases and J lost 0, with 4 bases in between. DNA of the CDR3: TGTGCCAGCACCTACTCCTACGAGCAGTACTTC. Protein sequence: CASTYSYEQYF.

A single count supports this clonotype. The chain recombines TRBV12-3 or TRBV12-4 with TRBJ1-5; 10 bases map to TRBD1. Losses at the gene ends were 7 bases for V and 7 bases for J; bases not matched to a gene: 7. The CDR3 sequence is 14 residues long. CDR3 protein: CASNLGTGEQPQHF. In DNA, the CDR3 is TGTGCCAGCAACCTCGGGACAGGGGAACAGCCCCAGCATTTT.